The 14 T cell receptor beta chains presented below share a single source sample, sequenced in a study of CD8 T cells in Susac syndrome (dated by TCRdb to the late 2010s). Library preparation employed the immunoSEQ multiplex PCR assay. RNA was extracted with the RNeasy kit and roughly 0.5 to 1 ug was reverse transcribed using random hexamers. Using fastp at Q25 and MiXCR, TCRdb reprocessed the public reads and kept productive beta chains. Each entry merges the rows of one CDR3 protein and shows their most common DNA and genes. Counted in this sample were approximately 160,000 distinct CDR3 sequences; roughly 95% of them appeared once. Approximately 0.12% of the sample rests with the top ten. The sequencing sample was made of CD4+ T cells from PBMCs. These receptors came from a human donor with Susac syndrome.

The genes are TRBV7-2 and TRBJ1-2, with 7 bases identical to TRBD1. CDR3 size: 13 residues. V lost 5 bases and J lost 4; bases outside the gene matches: 4. Germline V gene lookup returns CDR1 SGHTA and CDR2 FQGNSA. The CDR3 sequence: CASSPWDSYGYTF. CDR3 in DNA: TGTGCCAGCAGCCCATGGGACAGCTATGGCTACACCTTC. Full variable domain (remainder filled in from reference TRBV7-2 and TRBJ1-2): GAGVSQSPSNKVTEKGKDVELRCDPISGHTALYWYRQSLGQGLEFLIYFQGNSAPDKSGLPSDRFSAERTGGSVSTLTIQRTQQEDSAVYLCASSPWDSYGYTFGSGTRLTVV.

The CDR3 DNA is TGTGCCAGCAGTGATCGGATCCTAGCGGGGGGAGGTTTGGAGACCCAGTACTTC. It is translated as CASSDRILAGGGLETQYF. This sequence joins TRBV2 and TRBJ2-5, with TRBD2 identical over 11 bases. Trimming took 3 bases from V and 5 from J; bases not matched to a gene: 14. This CDR3 contains 18 residues. The germline V gene encodes CDR1 SNHLY and CDR2 FYNNEI.

The CDR3 loop is CASSRSGQSIYGYTF. Written as DNA, the CDR3 is TGTGCCAGCAGCCGGTCGGGACAGTCGATCTATGGCTACACCTTC. J is TRBJ1-2 and V is TRBV3-1; 7 bases agree with TRBD1. Germline V gene sequence: CDR1 LGHDT, CDR2 YNNKEL (reference sequence). The CDR3 spans 15 residues. V gave up 4 bases and J gave up 4 bases; unmatched junction bases: 9.

This chain joins TRBV3-1 and TRBJ2-1; 10 bases are a match to TRBD2. The CDR3 contains 16 residues. Germline CDR1 and CDR2: LGHDT and YNNKEL (reference sequence). The V and J ends lost 1 base and 5 bases, in that order; junction bases with no gene match: 5. The CDR3 region has the DNA TGTGCCAGCAGCCAAGTTAGCGGGAGGACAGACAATGAGCAGTTCTTC. Encoded protein: CASSQVSGRTDNEQFF.

CDR3 bases: TGTGCCACCAGCAAGGACAGCGCGAACTATGGCTACACCTTC. Protein: CATSKDSANYGYTF. The chain is built from TRBV15 and TRBJ1-2; perhaps TRBD1 as D (6 bases). CDR1 LNHNV and CDR2 YYDKDF come from the germline V gene (reference sequence). The CDR3 spans 14 residues. V was cut by 4 bases and J by 2 bases, with 11 bases left in between.

The V and J genes are TRBV15 and TRBJ2-2; D uncertain. The CDR3 sequence is 14 residues long. CDR1 is LNHNV and CDR2 is YYDKDF in the germline V gene (reference sequence). V was pared by 1 base and J by 3 bases, with 6 bases between. Here the CDR3 reads CATSRVEYTGELFF. CDR3 sequence (DNA): TGTGCCACCAGCAGAGTAGAGTACACCGGGGAGCTGTTTTTT. The variable domain in full, completed from reference TRBV15 and TRBJ2-2, reads DAMVIQNPRYQVTQFGKPVTLSCSQTLNHNVMYWYQQKSSQAPKLLFHYYDKDFNNEADTPDNFQSRRPNTSFCFLDIRSPGLGDTAMYLCATSRVEYTGELFFGEGSRLTVL.

The genes are TRBV29-1 and TRBJ1-2; TRBD1 agrees at 7 bases. Losses at the gene ends were 4 bases for V and 5 bases for J; bases not matched to a gene: 4. This CDR3 is built from 12 residues. Germline V gives CDR1 SQVTM, CDR2 ANQGSEA. Here the CDR3 DNA reads TGCAGCGTTGGTCAGGGGGGGTATGGCTACACCTTC. Amino acids: CSVGQGGYGYTF.

This clonotype showed up just once. The chain has TRBV7-9 and TRBJ1-4; D gene uncertain. The CDR3 is 12 residues long. V was trimmed by 7 bases and J by 7 bases, leaving 10 bases between them. From germline, CDR1 is SEHNR and CDR2 FQNEAQ (reference sequence). Written as DNA, the CDR3 is TGTGCCAGCAAGGGATTTGGTGAAAAACTGTTTTTT. It is translated as CASKGFGEKLFF.

The chain is built from TRBV18 and TRBJ2-6, with 8 nucleotides matching TRBD2. CDR1 and CDR2 from the germline V gene are KGHSH and LQKENI. Trimming cost V 0 bases and J 3 bases; bases outside gene matches: 7. The CDR3 contains 18 residues. CDR3 DNA: TGTGCCAGCTCACCACCGGCGGGAGGCGTTCATGGGGCCAACGTCCTGACTTTC. As protein: CASSPPAGGVHGANVLTF.

The chain links TRBV6-2 or TRBV6-3 to TRBJ2-1; tentatively, D is TRBD1 (6 bases). V lost 7 bases, J lost 7 bases, and 17 bases lay in between. This CDR3 is 14 amino acids long. CDR1 is MNHEY, CDR2 SVGEGT, per germline. In DNA form, the CDR3 reads TGTGCCAGCACCTTCGACAGGCCCTGGAATGAGCAGTTCTTC. Translating it yields CASTFDRPWNEQFF.

V usage is TRBV5-6 and J usage is TRBJ2-1; D perhaps matches TRBD2 (6 bases). The CDR3 runs 16 residues. CDR1 and CDR2 from the germline V gene are SGHDT and YYEEEE. The V end lost 0 bases, the J end lost 7 bases, and 17 bases lay between the germline ends. The DNA for the CDR3 is TGTGCCAGCAGCTTGGTATGGGGGGAGACTAGGAATGAGCAGTTCTTC. Its translation: CASSLVWGETRNEQFF.

The chain recombines TRBV9 with TRBJ2-3; D gene unclear. Between the trimmed V and J ends, which lost 2 bases and 6 bases, there was a span of 7 bases. There are 12 residues in the CDR3. Germline loops: CDR1 SGDLS, CDR2 YYNGEE. The DNA of the CDR3 is TGTGCCAGCAGCGTCGACACCGATACGCAGTATTTT. This sequence encodes CASSVDTDTQYF.

V gene TRBV24-1 combines with J gene TRBJ2-1, with 7 bases matching TRBD2. The junction had 12 bases not matched to a gene; V was cut back by 3 bases and J by 8 bases. Germline CDR1 is KGHDR and CDR2 is SFDVKD. The CDR3 has 16 residues. The CDR3 coding sequence is TGTGCCACCAGTGATCGGACGGGGGGTTTATTGCATGAGCAGTTCTTC. As protein: CATSDRTGGLLHEQFF.

The rearrangement uses TRBV6-6 and TRBJ1-1; the D gene is possibly TRBD1 (6 bases). V shed 8 bases and J shed 4 bases, with 11 bases lying between them. This CDR3 contains 12 residues. Per germline, CDR1 MNHNY and CDR2 SVGAGI (reference sequence). This CDR3 reads CASGDRPTEAFF. The CDR3 nucleotides read TGTGCCAGCGGTGACAGGCCCACTGAAGCTTTCTTT.